The rows below give T cell receptor beta chains drawn from one sample of a study of blood T cell repertoires in COVID-19. Here immunoSEQ multiplex PCR was the method, and the copy in TCRdb shows in-frame clones only, minus some. The repertoire holds roughly 90,000 clones, with about 89% as singletons. The sequencing sample was made of peripheral blood. These receptors were obtained from a man aged 45 to 65 with COVID-19, enrolled during active disease. Both conserved end residues are part of each CDR3. A D gene is named only where the DNA matches it firmly. Clone size is given for some rows only: seen once, a few or many times, or a class if the clone is expanded.

size	D	J	V	CDR3	DNA
NA	NA	TRBJ1-1	TRBV6-5	CASRTPNTEAFF	TGTGCCAGCAGGACTCCGAACACTGAAGCTTTCTTT
NA	NA	TRBJ2-1	TRBV15	CATSREYSGHEQFF	TGTGCCACCAGCAGAGAGTACAGCGGTCATGAGCAGTTCTTC
NA	TRBD1	TRBJ2-7	TRBV19	CASSIAPGQYEQYF	TGTGCCAGTAGTATAGCCCCGGGACAGTACGAGCAGTACTTC
NA	TRBD1	TRBJ1-2	TRBV4-2	CASSSDRDRGGYTF	TGTGCCAGCAGTTCCGACCGGGACAGGGGGGGCTACACCTTC
NA	TRBD1	TRBJ1-2	TRBV7-8	CASSFQGEDYGYTF	TGTGCCAGCAGCTTCCAGGGGGAGGACTATGGCTACACCTTC
NA	NA	TRBJ1-2	TRBV10-3	CAIRDSYGYTF	TGTGCCATCAGGGACTCCTATGGCTACACCTTC
NA	NA	TRBJ1-1	TRBV19	CASSIVDRPVGAFF	TGTGCCAGTAGTATCGTCGACAGGCCGGTTGGAGCTTTCTTT
NA	TRBD1	TRBJ1-1	TRBV7-6	CASSLRTGGEEAFF	TGTGCCAGCAGCCTCCGGACAGGTGGTGAGGAAGCTTTCTTT
NA	NA	TRBJ1-2	TRBV2	CASRLRQALSGYTF	TGTGCCAGCAGGTTGAGACAGGCCCTGAGCGGCTACACCTTC
once	NA	TRBJ1-6	TRBV7-3	CASSLKGTQGGGSPLHF	TGTGCCAGCAGCTTAAAAGGCACCCAAGGAGGTGGTTCACCCCTCCACTTT
NA	NA	TRBJ2-5	TRBV15	CATSRVQGETQYF	TGTGCCACCAGCAGAGTACAGGGAGAGACCCAGTACTTC
NA	NA	TRBJ1-3	TRBV6-5	CASRTSSGNTIYF	TGTGCCAGCAGAACAAGCTCTGGAAACACCATATATTTT
once	NA	TRBJ2-5	TRBV11-2	CASSLEGRGETQYF	TGTGCCAGCAGCTTGGAGGGGCGCGGAGAGACCCAGTACTTC
few	NA	TRBJ2-1	TRBV21-1	CARLLTDKPGDEQFF	TGTGCCAGACTATTGACAGATAAACCTGGGGATGAGCAGTTCTTC
NA	NA	TRBJ2-7	TRBV13	CASSYFRLPYEQYF	TGTGCCAGCAGCTACTTCAGACTCCCCTACGAGCAGTACTTC
NA	NA	TRBJ1-5	TRBV10-3	CASGSGRSNQPQHF	TGTGCCAGCGGGAGCGGCAGGAGCAATCAGCCCCAGCATTTT
NA	TRBD1	TRBJ1-4	TRBV19	CASSNTGATNEKLFF	TGTGCCAGTAGTAACACAGGGGCAACTAATGAAAAACTGTTTTTT
once	TRBD2	TRBJ2-5	TRBV5-1	CASSLSVVTSGGLETQYF	TGCGCCAGCAGCTTGAGTGTTGTGACTAGCGGGGGATTAGAGACCCAGTACTTC
NA	NA	TRBJ1-2	TRBV12-3/TRBV12-4	CASSYYYGYTF	TGTGCCAGCAGTTACTACTATGGCTACACCTTC
NA	NA	TRBJ2-1	TRBV9	CASSVAEYNEQFF	TGTGCCAGCAGCGTAGCCGAGTACAATGAGCAGTTCTTC
NA	NA	TRBJ1-2	TRBV29-1	CSVEEGGGYTF	TGCAGCGTTGAAGAGGGGGGAGGCTACACCTTC
NA	NA	TRBJ1-1	TRBV6-5	CASSYRDSTEAFF	TGTGCCAGCAGTTACAGAGACAGCACTGAAGCTTTCTTT
NA	TRBD1	TRBJ1-2	TRBV19	CASSIQRDRALVDGYTF	TGTGCCAGTAGTATTCAGCGGGACAGGGCCCTTGTCGATGGCTACACCTTC
NA	TRBD1	TRBJ2-7	TRBV28	CASRGQGIYEQYF	TGTGCCAGCAGAGGACAGGGGATCTACGAGCAGTACTTC
NA	NA	TRBJ1-4	TRBV5-5	CASNANGGRGEKLFF	TGTGCCAGCAACGCTAATGGGGGCCGGGGTGAAAAACTGTTTTTT
once	NA	TRBJ1-2	TRBV7-2	CASSLAALGYTF	TGTGCCAGCAGCTTAGCAGCGCTGGGCTACACCTTC
NA	TRBD1	TRBJ1-5	TRBV2	CASTQGAQPQHF	TGTGCCAGCACACAGGGGGCTCAGCCCCAGCATTTT
once	NA	TRBJ2-7	TRBV29-1	CSAGQGGTYEQYF	TGCAGCGCAGGACAGGGAGGGACCTACGAGCAGTACTTC
NA	TRBD1	TRBJ2-4	TRBV2	CASSRQGETKNIQYF	TGTGCCAGCAGTAGACAGGGGGAGACCAAAAACATTCAGTACTTC
NA	NA	TRBJ1-4	TRBV27	CASSYRATNEKLFF	TGTGCCAGCAGTTACAGGGCAACTAATGAAAAACTGTTTTTT
NA	NA	TRBJ2-3	TRBV2	CASIRTSTDTQYF	TGTGCCAGCATTCGGACTTCCACAGATACGCAGTATTTT
NA	NA	TRBJ1-1	TRBV6-2/TRBV6-3	CASSYSGTSPEAFF	TGTGCCAGCAGTTACTCGGGGACATCCCCTGAAGCTTTCTTT
once	TRBD1	TRBJ2-5	TRBV3-1/TRBV3-2	CASSLGTGRHF	TGTGCCAGCAGCCTTGGGACAGGACGGCACTTC
NA	TRBD2	TRBJ2-3	TRBV19	CASSIDLSGGPTDTQYF	TGTGCCAGTAGTATAGATTTAAGCGGGGGGCCCACAGATACGCAGTATTTT
NA	TRBD2	TRBJ2-7	TRBV27	CASSFIGGAYEQYF	TGTGCCAGCAGTTTCATCGGGGGGGCCTACGAGCAGTACTTC
NA	TRBD1	TRBJ1-6	TRBV7-9	CASSPRQGNSPLHF	TGTGCCAGCAGCCCGCGACAGGGAAATTCACCCCTCCACTTT
large	NA	TRBJ1-1	TRBV6-2/TRBV6-3	CASSKRENTEAFF	TGTGCCAGCAGTAAGAGAGAGAACACTGAAGCTTTCTTT
NA	TRBD2	TRBJ2-1	TRBV19	CASRLRTSGTYNEQFF	TGTGCCAGTAGGCTCCGGACTAGCGGAACCTACAATGAGCAGTTCTTC
NA	TRBD2	TRBJ2-1	TRBV5-4	CASSIPGLAGRSYNEQFF	TGTGCCAGCAGCATCCCGGGACTAGCGGGGCGCTCCTACAATGAGCAGTTCTTC
NA	TRBD1	TRBJ2-2	TRBV5-4	CASSLIGQGATGELFF	TGTGCCAGCAGCTTGATTGGACAGGGGGCCACCGGGGAGCTGTTTTTT
once	NA	TRBJ1-1	TRBV2	CASSNSGFTEAFF	TGTGCCAGCAGTAATTCAGGGTTCACTGAAGCTTTCTTT
once	NA	TRBJ1-3	TRBV4-1	CASSQDRGDGNTIYF	TGCGCCAGCAGCCAAGATCGGGGGGATGGAAACACCATATATTTT
NA	TRBD1	TRBJ1-2	TRBV3-1/TRBV3-2	CASSPRDRSYGYTF	TGTGCCAGCAGCCCTCGGGACAGGTCCTATGGCTACACCTTC
NA	TRBD2	TRBJ2-5	TRBV7-6	CASSLVVAGGLSEETQYF	TGTGCCAGCAGCTTAGTAGTTGCGGGGGGGCTATCCGAAGAGACCCAGTACTTC
NA	NA	TRBJ2-7	TRBV20-1	CSASGGYEQYF	TGCAGTGCTAGTGGAGGCTACGAGCAGTACTTC